One sample yielded the 27 T cell receptor beta chains listed below, sequenced in a study of blood T cell repertoires in COVID-19. The assay was immunoSEQ multiplex PCR, and TCRdb's table has in-frame clones only and misses some. This table has tens of thousands of clones, 75% to 90% appearing once. Sequencing used peripheral blood. The receptors originated from an elderly man with active or convalescent COVID-19.

In this sample, this clone turned up once. The genes are TRBV13 and TRBJ2-7; D gene unclear. This CDR3 comprises 13 residues. V was pared by 3 bases and J by 0 bases, with 6 bases between. Germline CDR1 PRHDT, CDR2 FYEKMQ (reference sequence). The CDR3 reads CASSFGFSYEQYF. The CDR3 region has the DNA TGTGCCAGCAGCTTCGGGTTCTCCTACGAGCAGTACTTC.

The chain recombines TRBV7-8 with TRBJ2-1; TRBD2 matches 8 bases. This CDR3 comprises 17 residues. Germline assignment: CDR1 SGHVS and CDR2 FQNEAQ. The V gene end was trimmed by 2 bases and the J gene end by 6 bases; junction bases not matched to a gene: 12. This CDR3 is CASSLFSGKPRGNEQFF. As DNA, the CDR3 is TGTGCCAGCAGCTTATTTAGCGGGAAACCCCGGGGCAATGAGCAGTTCTTC.

This clone was seen only a few times. This chain links TRBV5-4 with TRBJ2-3; 8 positions match TRBD2. The V gene end was trimmed by 4 bases and the J gene end by 0 bases; junction bases not matched to a gene: 10. The CDR3 consists of 17 residues. Germline CDR1 and CDR2: SGHNT and YYREEE (reference sequence). CDR3 residues: CASSPRGLALSTDTQYF. The CDR3 region has the DNA TGTGCCAGCAGCCCCCGCGGACTAGCCTTAAGCACAGATACGCAGTATTTT.

The chain links TRBV28 to TRBJ2-7; TRBD2 might be the D (5 bases). Germline V gives CDR1 MDHEN, CDR2 SYDVKM. This CDR3 contains 11 residues. The V and J ends lost 8 bases and 13 bases respectively, with 18 bases between them. The CDR3 coding sequence is TGTGCCAGCCAGCGGTCCGGAGGACCATACTTC. Translating it yields CASQRSGGPYF.

The chain couples TRBV7-9 to TRBJ1-2, with TRBD1 matching over 9 bases. CDR1 is SEHNR, CDR2 FQNEAQ, per germline (reference sequence). This CDR3 is 19 amino acids long. J was trimmed by 2 bases and V by 5 bases; bases with no gene match: 18. CDR3 loop: CASSPRRPGLGTGNYGYTF. For the CDR3, the DNA is TGTGCCAGCAGCCCACGTAGGCCCGGTTTGGGGACAGGGAACTATGGCTACACCTTC.

CDR3 protein: CASSLMGTAPSGANVLTF. The CDR3 coding sequence is TGTGCCAGCAGTTTGATGGGGACAGCCCCCTCTGGGGCCAACGTCCTGACTTTC. The rearrangement joins TRBV28 to TRBJ2-6; TRBD1 aligns across 7 bases. The length of the CDR3 is 18 residues. V shed 3 bases, J shed 0 bases, and the junction held 8 bases outside the gene matches. Germline CDR1 reads MDHEN; CDR2 reads SYDVKM. Together with reference TRBV28 and TRBJ2-6, the CDR3 gives the full variable domain: DVKVTQSSRYLVKRTGEKVFLECVQDMDHENMFWYRQDPGLGLRLIYFSYDVKMKEKGDIPEGYSVSREKKERFSLILESASTNQTSMYLCASSLMGTAPSGANVLTFGAGSRLTVL.

This clone appeared a single time. The chain's CDR3 is CASKGQGASYEQYF. As DNA, the CDR3 is TGTGCCAGTAAGGGACAGGGGGCCTCCTACGAGCAGTACTTC. This chain joins TRBV7-9 and TRBJ2-7; 12 nucleotides match TRBD1. This CDR3 is 14 amino acids long. Germline V gene sequence: CDR1 SEHNR, CDR2 FQNEAQ (reference sequence). V was pared by 9 bases and J by 0 bases, with 3 bases of the junction left unmatched.

This chain connects TRBV19 to TRBJ2-7; 7 positions agree with TRBD1. Germline V gene data show CDR1 as LNHDA and CDR2 as SQIVND (reference sequence). With 5 bases clipped from V and 1 base from J, the junction kept 5 bases outside the gene matches. This CDR3 comprises 14 residues. CDR3 region: CASSFSGQSYEQYF. The CDR3, as DNA: TGTGCCAGTAGTTTCTCGGGACAGTCCTACGAGCAGTACTTC.

The chain is built from TRBV19 and TRBJ1-5; TRBD1 matches at 7 bases. CDR3 length: 14 amino acids. V shed 4 bases, J shed 6 bases, and the junction held 6 bases outside the gene matches. CDR1 is LNHDA, CDR2 SQIVND, per germline (reference sequence). DNA for the CDR3: TGTGCCAGTAGTAGACAGGGTTACGGTCAGCCCCAGCATTTT. It codes for CASSRQGYGQPQHF.

The gene calls are TRBV7-3 and TRBJ2-5, with 7 bases matching TRBD1. The J segment lost 2 bases and the V segment lost 2 bases, leaving 17 bases of the junction unmatched. The germline gives CDR1 SGHTA, CDR2 FQGTGA. There are 19 residues in the CDR3. The CDR3 bases are TGTGCCAGCAGCTTACAATCGACAGGGAGAAGGTATTCACAAGAGACCCAGTACTTC. This encodes CASSLQSTGRRYSQETQYF. Supplemented by reference TRBV7-3 and TRBJ2-5, the full variable domain reads GAGVSQTPSNKVTEKGKYVELRCDPISGHTALYWYRQSLGQGPEFLIYFQGTGAADDSGLPNDRFFAVRPEGSVSTLKIQRTERGDSAVYLCASSLQSTGRRYSQETQYFGPGTRLLVL.

This clone appeared a few times. This chain uses TRBV28 with TRBJ1-5; TRBD1 is a possible D gene (6 bases). V shed 9 bases and J shed 1 base, with 7 bases lying between them. Germline V gene lookup returns CDR1 MDHEN and CDR2 SYDVKM. This CDR3 is built from 12 residues. The CDR3 loop is CASTGSNQPQHF. The CDR3 region has the DNA TGTGCCAGTACAGGGAGCAATCAGCCCCAGCATTTT.

The chain recombines TRBV19 with TRBJ2-7; D may be TRBD1 (6 bases). Germline V gives CDR1 LNHDA, CDR2 SQIVND (reference sequence). Trimming took 8 bases from V and 1 from J, leaving 12 bases between them. The CDR3 spans 13 residues. The DNA for the CDR3 is TGTGCCAGTTTCCCAGGGGCTTCCTACGAGCAGTACTTC. The encoded protein is CASFPGASYEQYF.

The V gene is TRBV28, the J gene TRBJ2-7; D possibly corresponds to TRBD2 (5 bases). The CDR3 length is 15 residues. Trimming shortened V by 4 bases and J by 3 bases, and 16 bases separated the two germline ends. Germline V gene data show CDR1 as MDHEN and CDR2 as SYDVKM. The CDR3 is CASSSPGKPLYEQYF. The CDR3 region has the DNA TGTGCCAGCAGTTCCCCCGGGAAACCACTCTACGAGCAGTACTTC.

V gene TRBV18 combines with J gene TRBJ1-1, with unresolved D. Per germline, CDR1 KGHSH and CDR2 LQKENI. Trimming removed 3 bases at V and 1 base at J, with 15 bases between. The CDR3 is made up of 16 amino acids. CDR3 region: CASSPGSPRGNTEAFF. DNA of the CDR3: TGTGCCAGCTCACCGGGCAGCCCACGGGGGAACACTGAAGCTTTCTTT.

The rearrangement links TRBV15 to TRBJ2-3; 7 bases are a match to TRBD1. The CDR3 runs to 17 residues. CDR1 is LNHNV and CDR2 is YYDKDF in the germline V gene (reference sequence). The trim removed 0 bases at V and 2 bases at J, leaving 8 bases unmatched. CDR3 DNA: TGTGCCACCAGCAGAGATCGGGGACAGCAAATCACAGATACGCAGTATTTT. Translating it yields CATSRDRGQQITDTQYF.

The V gene is TRBV7-2, the J gene TRBJ2-7; 7 bases match TRBD1. The CDR3 spans 14 residues. Germline assignment: CDR1 SGHTA and CDR2 FQGNSA. Trimming removed 5 bases from V and 0 bases from J; junction bases left unmatched: 4. CDR3 in amino acids: CASSRDRSSYEQYF. For the CDR3, the DNA is TGTGCCAGCAGCCGGGACAGAAGCTCCTACGAGCAGTACTTC.

The CDR3 sequence is CASNPRSGRSANEQFF. In nucleotides, the CDR3 is TGTGCCAGCAACCCGAGGAGCGGGAGGTCGGCCAATGAGCAGTTCTTC. The V gene is TRBV6-2 or TRBV6-3, the J gene TRBJ2-1, with TRBD2 identical over 9 bases. This CDR3 contains 16 residues. V shed 7 bases, J shed 6 bases, and the junction held 13 bases outside the gene matches. CDR1 is MNHEY and CDR2 is SVGEGT in the germline V gene.

The V gene is TRBV29-1, the J gene TRBJ2-7; the match to TRBD1 covers 7 bases. V dropped 6 bases and J dropped 2; count of bases not matched to a gene: 10. The CDR3 has 14 residues. From germline, CDR1 is SQVTM and CDR2 ANQGSEA. In DNA form, the CDR3 reads TGCAGCGTGGCCCTGGACAGGATGGCCTACGAGCAGTACTTC. This sequence encodes CSVALDRMAYEQYF.

This chain links TRBV7-8 with TRBJ1-1; D perhaps matches TRBD1 (6 bases). V was trimmed by 0 bases and J by 6 bases, leaving 11 bases between them. Looked up from germline, CDR1 is SGHVS and CDR2 is FQNEAQ. The CDR3 covers 14 residues. The CDR3 region is CASSLAVKGAEAFF. Here the CDR3 DNA reads TGTGCCAGCAGCTTAGCGGTAAAGGGGGCTGAAGCTTTCTTT.

The rearrangement joins TRBV10-3 to TRBJ2-1; D unclear. The CDR3 consists of 12 residues. V lost 0 bases and J 8 bases, leaving 5 bases between the germline ends. Germline assignment: CDR1 ENHRY and CDR2 SYGVKD. CDR3 coding DNA: TGTGCCATCAGTGAGTCGAGTCATGAGCAGTTCTTC. This codes for CAISESSHEQFF.

The J gene is TRBJ2-7, the V gene TRBV11-1; 9 nucleotides agree with TRBD2. The germline gives CDR1 SGHAT, CDR2 FQDESV (reference sequence). The CDR3 is 15 residues long. V shed 3 bases, J shed 2 bases, and the junction held 5 bases outside the gene matches. CDR3 coding DNA: TGTGCCAGCAGCTTTAGCGGGGGCACCGCCTACGAGCAGTACTTC. This translates into CASSFSGGTAYEQYF.

This sequence joins TRBV2 and TRBJ1-5; D unresolved. V was cut by 2 bases and J by 6 bases, with 11 bases left in between. Germline CDR1 SNHLY, CDR2 FYNNEI. This CDR3 is 14 amino acids long. The DNA of the CDR3 is TGTGCCAGCAGTGAAACTGGGAGAACTCAGCCCCAGCATTTT. It translates to CASSETGRTQPQHF.

J is TRBJ1-4 and V is TRBV4-3; 7 positions agree with TRBD1. Germline CDR1 is LGHNA and CDR2 is YSLEER. This CDR3 has 18 residues. V trimming: 1 base; J trimming: 7 bases; junction bases outside the gene matches: 15. CDR3 protein: CASSQVGGIGGLGEKLFF. In nucleotides, the CDR3 is TGCGCCAGCAGCCAAGTAGGGGGGATAGGGGGCCTCGGTGAAAAACTGTTTTTT.

The J gene is TRBJ2-7, the V gene TRBV2; TRBD1 matches at 7 bases. V lost 8 bases and J lost 5; bases outside the gene matches: 12. Germline V CDR1 and CDR2: SNHLY, FYNNEI. CDR3 size: 14 residues. CDR3: CASRSTGTIHEQYF. The CDR3 DNA reads as TGTGCCAGCCGTTCGACAGGGACCATCCACGAGCAGTACTTC.

The chain carries TRBV7-9 and TRBJ2-7, with a tentative D call TRBD2 (5 bases). Germline V lookup: CDR1 SEHNR, CDR2 FQNEAQ (reference sequence). CDR3 length equals 13 residues. With 1 base removed from V and 6 bases from J, the gap between germline ends came to 10 bases. DNA of the CDR3: TGTGCCAGCAGCTTAGTGTCTAGCCGCGAGCAGTACTTC. Protein sequence: CASSLVSSREQYF.

The chain's CDR3 is CASSRTIGLAGSYEQYF. The CDR3 bases are TGTGCCAGCAGCCGAACAATCGGACTAGCGGGCTCCTACGAGCAGTACTTC. This chain links TRBV3-1 (or the pseudogene TRBV3-2) with TRBJ2-7; 11 bases are a match to TRBD2. Unmatched junction bases numbered 8, after V lost 4 bases and J lost 0 bases. The CDR3 consists of 17 residues. CDR1 is LGHDT, CDR2 YNNKEL, per germline (reference sequence).

The chain joins TRBV18 to TRBJ2-3, with TRBD2 matching over 10 bases. With V trimmed by 6 bases and J by 5 bases, 11 bases remained unmatched. The germline V gene has CDR1 KGHSH and CDR2 LQKENI. The CDR3 loop spans 16 amino acids. The CDR3 nucleotides read TGTGCCAGCTCCAAATTCGGCCTAGCGGGAGTAGATACGCAGTATTTT. This codes for CASSKFGLAGVDTQYF.